Detailed here is one TCR beta chain. No antigen is known for it. These data come from a study of cytomegalovirus exposure and HLA in healthy donors. Overall study context: Genetic ancestry analysis placed about 80% of the approximately 400 donors that were genotyped in the Caucasian-associated cluster. General study findings and limits: TRBV6-2, TRBV6-3 and other indistinguishable V segments were excluded. A link between a missense DCLRE1C variant and TCR beta V- and J-gene trimming emerged from a later analysis.

The CDR3 is 12 amino acids. Looked up from germline, CDR1 is LNHDA and CDR2 is SQIVND (reference sequence). V lost 7 bases, J lost 4 bases, and 11 bases lay in between. Primers: 60 Vbeta forward and 13 Jbeta reverse. Original handling: A later analysis counted 80 million or so unique TCR beta chains, some 12 million shared. This table comes from immunoSEQ multiplex PCR, and its TCRdb copy is limited to in-frame clones, with some not included. The DNA gave D and trimming, while V, J and clone size come from that table. The sample holds more than 150,000 clones; roughly four fifths are singletons and the top ten take around 1.7%.

The sequenced sample was PBMCs. This rearrangement joins TRBV19 to TRBJ2-7; perhaps TRBD2 as D (6 bases). This TCR derives from a man aged 50 to 59 in good health and CMV-seronegative. The CDR3 region is CASMREAYEQYF. The CDR3 nucleotides read TGTGCCAGTATGAGGGAGGCGTACGAGCAGTACTTC.